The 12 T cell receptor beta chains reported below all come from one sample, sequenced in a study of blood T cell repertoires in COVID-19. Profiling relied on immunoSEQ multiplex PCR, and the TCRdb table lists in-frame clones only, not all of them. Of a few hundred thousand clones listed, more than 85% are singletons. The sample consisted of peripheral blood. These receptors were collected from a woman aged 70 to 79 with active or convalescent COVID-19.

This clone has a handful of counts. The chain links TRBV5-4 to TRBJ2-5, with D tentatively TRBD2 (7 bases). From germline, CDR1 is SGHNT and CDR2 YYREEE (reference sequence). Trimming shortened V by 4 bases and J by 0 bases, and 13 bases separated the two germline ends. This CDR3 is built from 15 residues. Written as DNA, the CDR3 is TGTGCCAGCAGCCCCGGGGGGCCTGACCAAGAGACCCAGTACTTC. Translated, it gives CASSPGGPDQETQYF.

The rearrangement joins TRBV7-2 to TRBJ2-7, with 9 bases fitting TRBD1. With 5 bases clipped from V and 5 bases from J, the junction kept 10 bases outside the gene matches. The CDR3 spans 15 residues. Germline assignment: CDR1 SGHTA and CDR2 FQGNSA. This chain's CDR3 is CASSPGQGMRNEQYF. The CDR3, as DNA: TGTGCCAGCAGCCCCGGACAGGGGATGCGGAACGAGCAGTACTTC.

The CDR3 is CAWTVQGETQYF. The CDR3 coding sequence is TGTGCCTGGACCGTTCAGGGAGAGACCCAGTACTTC. The chain is built from TRBV30 and TRBJ2-5; the D gene is possibly TRBD1 (5 bases). Germline V gene data show CDR1 as GTSNPN and CDR2 as SVGIG (reference sequence). Trimming stripped 4 bases from V and 4 bases from J, with 10 bases between. There are 12 residues in the CDR3.

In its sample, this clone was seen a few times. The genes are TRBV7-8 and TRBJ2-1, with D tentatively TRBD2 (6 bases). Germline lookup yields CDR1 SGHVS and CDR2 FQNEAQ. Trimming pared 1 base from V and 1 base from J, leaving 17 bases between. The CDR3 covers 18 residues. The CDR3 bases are TGTGCCAGCAGCTTAGGGTTTGTAGCGGTGATGTCCTACAATGAGCAGTTCTTC. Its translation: CASSLGFVAVMSYNEQFF.

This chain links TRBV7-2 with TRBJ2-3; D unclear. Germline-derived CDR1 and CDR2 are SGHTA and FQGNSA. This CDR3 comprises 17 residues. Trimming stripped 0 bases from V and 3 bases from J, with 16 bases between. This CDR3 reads CASSLAPLGSPTDTQYF. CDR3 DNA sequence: TGTGCCAGCAGCTTAGCGCCCTTGGGTAGCCCGACAGATACGCAGTATTTT.

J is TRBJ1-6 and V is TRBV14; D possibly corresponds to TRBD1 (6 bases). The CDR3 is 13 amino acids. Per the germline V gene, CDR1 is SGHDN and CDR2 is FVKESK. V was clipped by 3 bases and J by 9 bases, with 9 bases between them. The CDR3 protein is CASSQGQTSPLHF. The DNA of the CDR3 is TGTGCCAGCAGCCAGGGACAAACTTCACCCCTCCACTTT. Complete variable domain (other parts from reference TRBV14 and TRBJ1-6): EAGVTQFPSHSVIEKGQTVTLRCDPISGHDNLYWYRRVMGKEIKFLLHFVKESKQDESGMPNNRFLAERTGGTYSTLKVQPAELEDSGVYFCASSQGQTSPLHFGNGTRLTVT.

The CDR3 protein is CASSVQRTGELFF. The CDR3 DNA reads TGTGCCAGTAGTGTGCAGAGGACCGGGGAGCTGTTTTTT. The chain combines TRBV19 with TRBJ2-2; the D is unclear. The V gene's germline CDR1 is LNHDA and CDR2 SQIVND (reference sequence). The CDR3 is 13 residues long. Deletions cut 5 bases from V and 5 bases from J, with 9 bases between.

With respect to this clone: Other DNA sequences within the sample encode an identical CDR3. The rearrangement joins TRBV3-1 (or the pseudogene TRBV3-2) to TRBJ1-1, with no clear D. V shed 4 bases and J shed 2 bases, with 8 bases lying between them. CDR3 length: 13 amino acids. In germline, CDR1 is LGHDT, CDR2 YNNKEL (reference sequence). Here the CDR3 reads CASSPPVNTEAFF. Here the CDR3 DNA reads TGTGCCAGCAGCCCCCCCGTTAACACTGAAGCTTTCTTT.

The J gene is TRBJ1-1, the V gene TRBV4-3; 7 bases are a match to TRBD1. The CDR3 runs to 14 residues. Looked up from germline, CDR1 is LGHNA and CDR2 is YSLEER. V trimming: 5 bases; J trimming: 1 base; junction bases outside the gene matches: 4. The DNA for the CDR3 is TGCGCCAGCAGCTCCCAGGGGGGGAACACTGAAGCTTTCTTT. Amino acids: CASSSQGGNTEAFF.

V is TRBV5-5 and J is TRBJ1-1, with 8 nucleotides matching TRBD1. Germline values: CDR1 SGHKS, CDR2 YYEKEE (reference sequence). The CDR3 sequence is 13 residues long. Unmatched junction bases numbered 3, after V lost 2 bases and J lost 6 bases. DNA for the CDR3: TGTGCCAGCAGCTTCCGGGACAGGTCTGAAGCTTTCTTT. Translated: CASSFRDRSEAFF.

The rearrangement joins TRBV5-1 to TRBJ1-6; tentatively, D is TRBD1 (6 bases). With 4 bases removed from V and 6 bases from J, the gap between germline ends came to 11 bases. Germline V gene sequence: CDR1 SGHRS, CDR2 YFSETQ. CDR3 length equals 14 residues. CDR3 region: CASSNGQINSPLHF. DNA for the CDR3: TGCGCCAGCAGCAATGGACAGATTAATTCACCCCTCCACTTT. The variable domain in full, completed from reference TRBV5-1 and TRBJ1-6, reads KAGVTQTPRYLIKTRGQQVTLSCSPISGHRSVSWYQQTPGQGLQFLFEYFSETQRNKGNFPGRFSGRQFSNSRSEMNVSTLELGDSALYLCASSNGQINSPLHFGNGTRLTVT.

The CDR3: CASSARLAGHGELFF. The CDR3 DNA reads as TGTGCCAGCAGTGCGAGATTGGCGGGGCACGGGGAGCTGTTTTTT. The chain employs TRBV27 and TRBJ2-2; D is perhaps TRBD2 (6 bases). Per the germline V gene, CDR1 is MNHEY and CDR2 is SMNVEV (reference sequence). The CDR3 is 15 residues long. V lost 5 bases, J lost 7 bases, and 17 bases lay in between.